The clone carrying this T cell receptor beta chain has ten or more counts. The antigen is unknown. RNA transcripts gave rise to amplified TCR beta CDR3 regions. In the first-round RT-PCR of the TCR CDR3, the HTBI primer set was used. TCRdb itself ran the multiplex PCR reads through MiXCR, one entry per CDR3 protein. The table lists a few hundred thousand distinct CDR3 sequences, less than 25% of them singletons, with 26% in the top ten. The sample belongs to a study of T cells in Graves' hyperthyroidism and ophthalmopathy. Whole-study findings and limits: Patients with ophthalmopathy were separated from those with stable hyperthyroidism by a 13 V-J model.

The CDR3 is 15 residues long. Germline-derived CDR1 and CDR2 are MNHEY and SVGEGT. V dropped 2 bases and J dropped 7; count of bases not matched to a gene: 4. Sequenced: blood. The rearrangement uses TRBV6-2 or TRBV6-3 and TRBJ1-5; 11 bases line up with TRBD1. This TCR was sampled from a man aged 18 to 29 with Graves' hyperthyroidism. The CDR3 nucleotides read TGTGCCAGCAGTTACCGGTGGGACAGGGGGCAGCCCCAGCATTTT. It specifies CASSYRWDRGQPQHF.